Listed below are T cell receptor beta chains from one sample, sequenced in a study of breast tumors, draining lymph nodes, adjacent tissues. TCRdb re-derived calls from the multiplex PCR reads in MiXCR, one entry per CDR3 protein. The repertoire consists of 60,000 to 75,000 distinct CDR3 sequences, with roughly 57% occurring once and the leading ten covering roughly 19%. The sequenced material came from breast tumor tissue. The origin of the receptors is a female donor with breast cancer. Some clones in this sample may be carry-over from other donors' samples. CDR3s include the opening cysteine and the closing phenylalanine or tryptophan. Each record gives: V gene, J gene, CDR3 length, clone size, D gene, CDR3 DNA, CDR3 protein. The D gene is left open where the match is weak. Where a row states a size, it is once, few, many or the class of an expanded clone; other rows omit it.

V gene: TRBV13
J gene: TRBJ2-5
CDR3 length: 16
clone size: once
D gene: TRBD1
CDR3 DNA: TGTGCCAGCAGCCCACCTGGACAGGGCCACCAAGAGACCCAGTACTTC
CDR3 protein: CASSPPGQGHQETQYF

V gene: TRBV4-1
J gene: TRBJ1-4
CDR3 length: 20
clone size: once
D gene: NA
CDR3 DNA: TGCGCCAGCAGCCAAGGAGTTGGGGTACACTCAAGGTCAACTAATGAAAAACTGTTTTTT
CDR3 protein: CASSQGVGVHSRSTNEKLFF

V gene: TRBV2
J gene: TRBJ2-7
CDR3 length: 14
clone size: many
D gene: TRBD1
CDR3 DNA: TGTGCCAGCCTCCTAGGGGACAGGGTGAGTGAGCAGTACTTC
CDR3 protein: CASLLGDRVSEQYF

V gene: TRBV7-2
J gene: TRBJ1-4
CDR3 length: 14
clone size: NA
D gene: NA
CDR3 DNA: TGTGCCAGCAGCTTATTAAGAACTAATGAAAAACTGTTTTTT
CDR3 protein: CASSLLRTNEKLFF

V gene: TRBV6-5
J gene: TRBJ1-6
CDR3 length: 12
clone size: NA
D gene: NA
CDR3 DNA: TGTGCCAGCAGACTTACGGGTTTCCCCCTCCACTTT
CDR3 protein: CASRLTGFPLHF

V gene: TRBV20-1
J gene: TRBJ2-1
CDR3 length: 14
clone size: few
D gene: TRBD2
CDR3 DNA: TGCAGTGCCACTAGCGGGGTTTCCTACAATGAGCAGTTCTTC
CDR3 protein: CSATSGVSYNEQFF

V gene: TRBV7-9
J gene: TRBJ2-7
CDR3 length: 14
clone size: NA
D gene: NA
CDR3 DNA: TGTGCCAGCAGCTTAGATGCCGGAAACTACGAGCAGTACTTC
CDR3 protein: CASSLDAGNYEQYF

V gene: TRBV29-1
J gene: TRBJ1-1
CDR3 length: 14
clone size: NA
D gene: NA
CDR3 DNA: TGTGCCGGCAGCCAAGCGGGGGTTCTCACTGAAGCTTCCTTT
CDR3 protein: CAGSQAGVLTEASF

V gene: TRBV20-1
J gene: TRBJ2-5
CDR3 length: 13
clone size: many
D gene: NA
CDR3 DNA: TGCAGTGCCGAAGGGACGTACCAAGAGACCCAGTACTTC
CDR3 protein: CSAEGTYQETQYF

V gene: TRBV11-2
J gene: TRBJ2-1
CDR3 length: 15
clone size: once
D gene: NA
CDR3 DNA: TGTGCCAGCAGCATGACCTTGATTATGGGCAATGAGCAGTTCTTC
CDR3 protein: CASSMTLIMGNEQFF

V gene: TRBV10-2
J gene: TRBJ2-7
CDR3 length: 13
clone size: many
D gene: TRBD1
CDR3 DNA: TGCGCCAGCAGAATGACAGGGGGCTACGAGCAGTACTTC
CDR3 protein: CASRMTGGYEQYF

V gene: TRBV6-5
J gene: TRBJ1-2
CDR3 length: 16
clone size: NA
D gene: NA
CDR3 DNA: TGTGCCAGCAGTTGGACAAAGGGCTTCTCTAACTATGGCTACACCTTC
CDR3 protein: CASSWTKGFSNYGYTF

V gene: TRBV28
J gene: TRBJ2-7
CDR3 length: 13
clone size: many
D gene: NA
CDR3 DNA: TGTGCCAGCAGTAACAGCGGCCCCTACGAGCAGTACTTC
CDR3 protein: CASSNSGPYEQYF

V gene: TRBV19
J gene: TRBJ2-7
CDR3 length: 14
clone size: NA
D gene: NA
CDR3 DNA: TGTGCCAGTAGTAGCCAGGGTGATAGCTACGAGCAGTACTTC
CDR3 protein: CASSSQGDSYEQYF

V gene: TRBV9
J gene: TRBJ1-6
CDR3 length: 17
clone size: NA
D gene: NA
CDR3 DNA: TGTGCCAGCAGCGTAGAGGGAGGACCCGACCCAAATTCACCCCTCCACTTT
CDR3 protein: CASSVEGGPDPNSPLHF

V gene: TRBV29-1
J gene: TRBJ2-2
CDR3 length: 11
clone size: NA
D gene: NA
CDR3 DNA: TGCAGCGTTGGAGACCCCGGGGAGCTGTTTTTT
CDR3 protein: CSVGDPGELFF

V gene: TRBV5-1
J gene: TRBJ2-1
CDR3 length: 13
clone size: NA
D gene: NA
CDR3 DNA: TGCGCCAGCAGCCCCGGGACGGGGAATGAGCAGTTCTTC
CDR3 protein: CASSPGTGNEQFF

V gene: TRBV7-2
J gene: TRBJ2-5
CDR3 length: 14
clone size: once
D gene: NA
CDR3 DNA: TGTGCCAGCAGCTTAGCGGGAGTGGGAGAGACCCAGTACTTC
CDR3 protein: CASSLAGVGETQYF

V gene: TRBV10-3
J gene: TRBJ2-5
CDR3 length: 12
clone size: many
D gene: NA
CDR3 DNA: TGTGCCATCAGTGGGGAGTTAGAGACCCAGTACTTC
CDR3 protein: CAISGELETQYF

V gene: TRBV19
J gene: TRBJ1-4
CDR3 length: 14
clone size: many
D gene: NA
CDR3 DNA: TGTGCCAGTAGTACAGGGCGGTTCGGCGAAAAACTGTTTTTT
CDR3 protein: CASSTGRFGEKLFF

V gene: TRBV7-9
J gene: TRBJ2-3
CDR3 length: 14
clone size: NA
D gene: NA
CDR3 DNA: TGTGCCAGCAGCTACCTCCGACTAGCAGATACGCAGTATTTT
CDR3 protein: CASSYLRLADTQYF

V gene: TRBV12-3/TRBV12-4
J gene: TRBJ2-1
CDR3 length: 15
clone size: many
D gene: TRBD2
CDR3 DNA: TGTGCCAGCAGTTGGAGCGGGGGCGACGACAATGAGCAGTTCTTC
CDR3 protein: CASSWSGGDDNEQFF

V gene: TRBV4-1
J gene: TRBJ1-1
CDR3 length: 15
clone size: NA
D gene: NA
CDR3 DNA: TGCGCCAGCAGCCAAGATGAACAGCTGAACACTGAAGCTTTCTTT
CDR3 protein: CASSQDEQLNTEAFF

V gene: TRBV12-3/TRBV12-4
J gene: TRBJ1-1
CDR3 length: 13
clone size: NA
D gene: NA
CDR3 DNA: TGTGCCAGCAGTCACGGACTTAACACTGAAGCTTTCTTT
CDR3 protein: CASSHGLNTEAFF

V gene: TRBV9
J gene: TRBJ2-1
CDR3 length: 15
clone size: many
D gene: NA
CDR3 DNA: TGTGCCAGCAGCTCGGCCCCCCAGTTATACAATGAGCAGTTCTTC
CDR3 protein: CASSSAPQLYNEQFF

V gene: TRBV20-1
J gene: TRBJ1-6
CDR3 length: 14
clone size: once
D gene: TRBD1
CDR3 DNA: TGCAGTGCCAGGGGGACCGCTTATAATTCACCCCTCCACTTT
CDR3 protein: CSARGTAYNSPLHF

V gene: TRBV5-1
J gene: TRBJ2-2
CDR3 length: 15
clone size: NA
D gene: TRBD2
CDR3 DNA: TGCGCCAGCAGCCCGGGACTAGGGCCCACCGGGGAGCTGTTTTTT
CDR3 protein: CASSPGLGPTGELFF

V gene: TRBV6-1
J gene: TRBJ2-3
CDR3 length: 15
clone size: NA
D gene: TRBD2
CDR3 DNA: TGTGCCAGCAAGAAAGCGGGAGCCATCACAGATACGCAGTATTTT
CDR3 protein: CASKKAGAITDTQYF

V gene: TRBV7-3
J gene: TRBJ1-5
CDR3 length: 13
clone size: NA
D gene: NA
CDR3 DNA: TGTGCCAGCAGCCCCGGGGTCAATCAGCCCCAGCATTTT
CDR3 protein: CASSPGVNQPQHF

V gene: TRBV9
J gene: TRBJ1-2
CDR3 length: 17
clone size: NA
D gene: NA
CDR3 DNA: TGTGCCAGCAGCGGGGTAAAACGGCCCGGGGGATCATATGGCTACACCTTC
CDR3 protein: CASSGVKRPGGSYGYTF

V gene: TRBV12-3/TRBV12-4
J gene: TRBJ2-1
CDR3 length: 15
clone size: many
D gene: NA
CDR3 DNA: TGTGCCAGCAGTTTACAGGGACAAGCCTACAATGAGCAGTTCTTC
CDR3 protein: CASSLQGQAYNEQFF

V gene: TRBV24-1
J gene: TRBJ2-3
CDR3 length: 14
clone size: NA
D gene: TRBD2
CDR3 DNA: TGTGCCACCAGTGACATTAGCGGGGCAGATACGCAGTATTTT
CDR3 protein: CATSDISGADTQYF

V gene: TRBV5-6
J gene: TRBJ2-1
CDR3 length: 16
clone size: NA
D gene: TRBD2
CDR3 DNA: TGTGCCAGCAGCACGAGGACTAGCGGGAGGGGGAATGAGCAGTTCTTC
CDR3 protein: CASSTRTSGRGNEQFF

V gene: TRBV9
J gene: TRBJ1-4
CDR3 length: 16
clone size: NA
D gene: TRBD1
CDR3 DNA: TGTGCCAGCAGCGTAGTACCACAGGGGTCTAATGAAAAACTGTTTTTT
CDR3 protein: CASSVVPQGSNEKLFF

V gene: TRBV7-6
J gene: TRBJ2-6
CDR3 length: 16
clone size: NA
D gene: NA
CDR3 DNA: TGTGCCAGCAGCCCGGGGTCCCCGACAGGGGCCAACGTCCTGACTTTC
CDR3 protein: CASSPGSPTGANVLTF

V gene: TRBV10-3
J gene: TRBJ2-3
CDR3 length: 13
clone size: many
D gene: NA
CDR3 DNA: TGTGCCATCAGTGAGTATGAGGAGGATACGCAGTATTTT
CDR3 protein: CAISEYEEDTQYF

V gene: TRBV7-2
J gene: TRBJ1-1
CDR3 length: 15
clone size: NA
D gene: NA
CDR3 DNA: TGTGCCAGCAGCTTAGTTTCTGGAGCGAACACTGAAGCTTTCTTT
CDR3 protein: CASSLVSGANTEAFF

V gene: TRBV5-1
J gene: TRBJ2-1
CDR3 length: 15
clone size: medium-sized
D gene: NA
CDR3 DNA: TGCGCCAGCAGCTCCAGCTTGGTTGGGCAGAGGGAGCAGTTCTTC
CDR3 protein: CASSSSLVGQREQFF

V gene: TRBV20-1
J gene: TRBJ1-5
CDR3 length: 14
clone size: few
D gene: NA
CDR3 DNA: TGCAGTGCTCGAGGAGGGGCGAACAATCAGCCCCAGCATTTT
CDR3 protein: CSARGGANNQPQHF

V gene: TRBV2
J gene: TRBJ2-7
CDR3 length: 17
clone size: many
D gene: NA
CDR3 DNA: TGTGCCAGCAGAAGAAGAGATTCGTACCAGGGGACCTACGAGCAGTACTTC
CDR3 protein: CASRRRDSYQGTYEQYF

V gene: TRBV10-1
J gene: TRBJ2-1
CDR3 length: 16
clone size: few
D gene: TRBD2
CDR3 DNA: TGCGCCAGCAGTGAGGCTGGGGGGGGAACCTACAATGAGCAGTTCTTC
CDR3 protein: CASSEAGGGTYNEQFF